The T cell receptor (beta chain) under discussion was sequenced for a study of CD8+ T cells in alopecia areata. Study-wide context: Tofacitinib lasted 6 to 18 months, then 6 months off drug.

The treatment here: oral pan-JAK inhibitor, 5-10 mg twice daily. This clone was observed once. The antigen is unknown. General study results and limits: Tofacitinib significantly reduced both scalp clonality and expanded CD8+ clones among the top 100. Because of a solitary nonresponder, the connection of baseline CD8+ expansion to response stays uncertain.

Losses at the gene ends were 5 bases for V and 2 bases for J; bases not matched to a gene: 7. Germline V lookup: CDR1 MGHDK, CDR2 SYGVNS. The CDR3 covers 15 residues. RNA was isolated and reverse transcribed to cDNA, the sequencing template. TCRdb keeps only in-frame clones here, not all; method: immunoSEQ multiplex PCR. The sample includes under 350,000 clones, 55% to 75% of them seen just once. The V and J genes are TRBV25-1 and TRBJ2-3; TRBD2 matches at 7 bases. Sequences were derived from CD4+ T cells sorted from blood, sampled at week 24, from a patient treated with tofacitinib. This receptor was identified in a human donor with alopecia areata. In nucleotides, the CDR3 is TGTGCCAGCAGTCCCCGCGGGAGCCCCACAGATACGCAGTATTTT. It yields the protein CASSPRGSPTDTQYF.